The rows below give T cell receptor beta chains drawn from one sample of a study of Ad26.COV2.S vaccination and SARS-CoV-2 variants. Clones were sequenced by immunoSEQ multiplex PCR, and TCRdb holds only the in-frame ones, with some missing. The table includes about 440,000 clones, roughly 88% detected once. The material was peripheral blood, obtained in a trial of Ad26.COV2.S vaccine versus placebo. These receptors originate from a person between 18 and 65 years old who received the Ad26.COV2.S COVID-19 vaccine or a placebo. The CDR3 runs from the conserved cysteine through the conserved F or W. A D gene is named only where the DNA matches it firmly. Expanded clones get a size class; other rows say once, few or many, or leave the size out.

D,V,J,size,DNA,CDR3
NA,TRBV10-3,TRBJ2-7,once,TGTGCCATCCGCGCCCCCCATATTACCTACGAGCAGTACTTC,CAIRAPHITYEQYF
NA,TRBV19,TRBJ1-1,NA,TGTGCCAGTAGTCTTCTAGGGGGAGGCCACGGCACTGAAGCTTTCTTT,CASSLLGGGHGTEAFF
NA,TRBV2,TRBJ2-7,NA,TGTGCCAGCAGTGAAGGCGGGACGGGTTCTTACGAGCAGTACTTC,CASSEGGTGSYEQYF
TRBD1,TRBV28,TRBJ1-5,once,TGTGCCAGCATCACAGGGGATCAGCCCCAGCATTTT,CASITGDQPQHF
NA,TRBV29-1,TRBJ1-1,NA,TGCAGCGTTGATCTTTCGGGGCTGGGCACTGAAGCTTTCTTT,CSVDLSGLGTEAFF
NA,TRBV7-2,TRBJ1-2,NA,TGTGCCAGCAGCGGATCCCCGGGGAGCGGCTACACCTTC,CASSGSPGSGYTF
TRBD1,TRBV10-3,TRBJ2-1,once,TGTGCCATCACGAGGGACAGCGACAATGAGCAGTTCTTC,CAITRDSDNEQFF
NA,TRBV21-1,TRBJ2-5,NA,TGTGCCAGCAGCAAAGAAATCGGACTAGCGGATCAAGAGACCCAGTACTTC,CASSKEIGLADQETQYF
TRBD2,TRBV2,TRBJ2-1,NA,TGTGCCAGCAGTGGACTAGCGGGAAACAATGAGCAGTTCTTC,CASSGLAGNNEQFF
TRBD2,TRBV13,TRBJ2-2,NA,TGTGCCAGCAGCTGGCTAGCGGGAGGGTACACCGGGGAGCTGTTTTTT,CASSWLAGGYTGELFF
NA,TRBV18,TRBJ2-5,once,TGTGCCAGCTCACCAAGTAATACCCTCAAAGAGACCCAGTACTTC,CASSPSNTLKETQYF
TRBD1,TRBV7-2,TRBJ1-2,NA,TGTGCCAGCAGCTTACTCGGACAGGGCTATGGCTACACCTTC,CASSLLGQGYGYTF
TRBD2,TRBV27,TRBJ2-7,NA,TGTGCCAGCAGTAAACTAGCGGGAGGGCACGAGCAGTACTTC,CASSKLAGGHEQYF
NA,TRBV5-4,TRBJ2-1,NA,TGTGCCAGCAGCCCAAATGGGGGGTTCGGATCCTACAATGAGCAGTTCTTC,CASSPNGGFGSYNEQFF
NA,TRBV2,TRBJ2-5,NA,TGTGCCAGCAGTGTCCTGGGCAAGGAGACCCAGTACTTC,CASSVLGKETQYF
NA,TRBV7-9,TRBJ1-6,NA,TGTGCCAGCAGCTTAGAGGGGGATCGGCCCCTCCACTTT,CASSLEGDRPLHF
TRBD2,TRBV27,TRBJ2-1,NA,TGTGCCAGCAGTCTCGGGACTAGCGGGAGCCTCTCCTACAATGAGCAGTTCTTC,CASSLGTSGSLSYNEQFF
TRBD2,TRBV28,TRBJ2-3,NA,TGTGCCAGCACCCTTACGATGGCGGCCACCGGGACTAGTGGCTTCGATACGCAGTATTTT,CASTLTMAATGTSGFDTQYF
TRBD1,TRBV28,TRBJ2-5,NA,TGTGCCCGGGACAGGGGGAAGTTGTACCAAGAGACCCAGTACTTC,CARDRGKLYQETQYF
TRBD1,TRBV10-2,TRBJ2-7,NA,TGCGCCAGCTGGGACAGCTACGAGCAGTACTTC,CASWDSYEQYF
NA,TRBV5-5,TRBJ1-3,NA,TGTGCCAGCAGGAATTGGCCGGGGGATTCTGGAAACACCATATATTTT,CASRNWPGDSGNTIYF
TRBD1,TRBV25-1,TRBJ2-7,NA,TGTGCCAGCAGTGGGACAGGGGGATACGAGCAGTACTTC,CASSGTGGYEQYF
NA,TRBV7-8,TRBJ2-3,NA,TGTGCCAGCAGCTCAGCGAGCCCAGATACGCAGTATTTT,CASSSASPDTQYF